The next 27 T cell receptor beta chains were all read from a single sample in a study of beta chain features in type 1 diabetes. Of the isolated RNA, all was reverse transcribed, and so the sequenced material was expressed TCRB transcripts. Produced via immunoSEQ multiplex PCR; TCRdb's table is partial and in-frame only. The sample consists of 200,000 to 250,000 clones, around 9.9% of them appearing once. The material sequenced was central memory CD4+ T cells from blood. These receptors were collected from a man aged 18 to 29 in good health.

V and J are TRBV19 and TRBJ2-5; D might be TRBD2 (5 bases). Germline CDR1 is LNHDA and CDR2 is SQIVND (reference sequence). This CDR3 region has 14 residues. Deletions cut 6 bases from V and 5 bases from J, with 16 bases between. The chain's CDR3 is CASSPRTLGETQYF. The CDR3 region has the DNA TGTGCCAGTAGCCCCCGGACTCTGGGGGAGACCCAGTACTTC.

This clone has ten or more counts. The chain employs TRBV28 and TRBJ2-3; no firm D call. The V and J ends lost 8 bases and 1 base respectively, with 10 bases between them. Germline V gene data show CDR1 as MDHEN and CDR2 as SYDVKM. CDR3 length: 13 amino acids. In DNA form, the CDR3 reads TGTGCCAGCCTCCGAGGAGGCACAGATACGCAGTATTTT. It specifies CASLRGGTDTQYF.

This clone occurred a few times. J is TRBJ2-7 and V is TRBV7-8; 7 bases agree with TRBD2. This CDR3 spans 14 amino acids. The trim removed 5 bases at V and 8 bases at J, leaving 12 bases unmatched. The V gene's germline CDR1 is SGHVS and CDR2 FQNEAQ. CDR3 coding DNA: TGTGCCAGCAGCACTCGGCGGGAGCCAGGGAAGCAGTACTTC. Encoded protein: CASSTRREPGKQYF.

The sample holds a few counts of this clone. This chain's CDR3 is CASSRDSQNTEAFF. CDR3 in DNA: TGTGCCAGCAGTCGGGACAGTCAGAACACTGAAGCTTTCTTT. The chain has TRBV7-2 and TRBJ1-1; 7 bases align to TRBD1. The V segment lost 6 bases and the J segment 1 base; nucleotides outside the gene matches: 5. The CDR3 is made up of 14 amino acids. The germline gives CDR1 SGHTA, CDR2 FQGNSA. Full variable domain (missing parts from reference TRBV7-2 and TRBJ1-1): GAGVSQSPSNKVTEKGKDVELRCDPISGHTALYWYRQSLGQGLEFLIYFQGNSAPDKSGLPSDRFSAERTGGSVSTLTIQRTQQEDSAVYLCASSRDSQNTEAFFGQGTRLTVV.

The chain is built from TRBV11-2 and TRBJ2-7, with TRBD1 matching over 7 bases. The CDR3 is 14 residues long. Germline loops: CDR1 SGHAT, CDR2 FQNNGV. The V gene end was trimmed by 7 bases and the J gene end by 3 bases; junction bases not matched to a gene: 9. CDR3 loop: CASTSRQGIYEQYF. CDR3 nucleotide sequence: TGTGCCAGCACTTCGCGACAGGGAATCTACGAGCAGTACTTC.

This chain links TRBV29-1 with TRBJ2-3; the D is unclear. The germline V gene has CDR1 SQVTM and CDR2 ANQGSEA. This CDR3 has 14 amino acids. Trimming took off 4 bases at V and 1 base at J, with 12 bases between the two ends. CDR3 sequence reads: CSVVGIRGTDTQYF. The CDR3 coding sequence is TGCAGCGTTGTAGGGATACGGGGCACAGATACGCAGTATTTT.

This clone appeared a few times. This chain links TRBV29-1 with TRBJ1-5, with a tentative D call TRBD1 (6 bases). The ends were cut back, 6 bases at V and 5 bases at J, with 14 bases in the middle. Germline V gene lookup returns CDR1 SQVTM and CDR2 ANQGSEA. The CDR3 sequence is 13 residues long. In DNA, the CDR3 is TGCAGCGTGGGTGGACAGAAGTATCAGCCCCAGCATTTT. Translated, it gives CSVGGQKYQPQHF.

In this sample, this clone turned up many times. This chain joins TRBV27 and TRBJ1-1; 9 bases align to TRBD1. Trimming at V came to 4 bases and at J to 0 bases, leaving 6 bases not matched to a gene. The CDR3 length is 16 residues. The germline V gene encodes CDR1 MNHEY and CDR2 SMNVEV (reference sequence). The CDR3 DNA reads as TGTGCCAGCAGTTCCGGGACAGGGCAGGTGAACACTGAAGCTTTCTTT. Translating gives CASSSGTGQVNTEAFF.

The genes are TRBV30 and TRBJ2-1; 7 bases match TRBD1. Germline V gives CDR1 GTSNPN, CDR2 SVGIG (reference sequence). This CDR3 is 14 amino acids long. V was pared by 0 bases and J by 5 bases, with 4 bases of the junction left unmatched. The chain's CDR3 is CAWSVKGADNEQFF. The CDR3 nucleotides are TGTGCCTGGAGTGTAAAGGGGGCGGACAATGAGCAGTTCTTC.

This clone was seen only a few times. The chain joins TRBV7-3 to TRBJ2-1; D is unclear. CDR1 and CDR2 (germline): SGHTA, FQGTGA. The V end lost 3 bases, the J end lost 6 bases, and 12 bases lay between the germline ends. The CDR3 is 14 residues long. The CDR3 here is CASSFWAESNEQFF. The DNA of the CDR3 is TGTGCCAGCAGCTTTTGGGCAGAAAGCAATGAGCAGTTCTTC.

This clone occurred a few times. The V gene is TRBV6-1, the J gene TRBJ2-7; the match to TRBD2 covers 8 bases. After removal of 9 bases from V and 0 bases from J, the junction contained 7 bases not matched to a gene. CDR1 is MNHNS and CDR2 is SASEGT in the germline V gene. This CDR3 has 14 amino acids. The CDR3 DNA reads TGTGCCAGTAAACTACTAGCGGACTCCTACGAGCAGTACTTC. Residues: CASKLLADSYEQYF.

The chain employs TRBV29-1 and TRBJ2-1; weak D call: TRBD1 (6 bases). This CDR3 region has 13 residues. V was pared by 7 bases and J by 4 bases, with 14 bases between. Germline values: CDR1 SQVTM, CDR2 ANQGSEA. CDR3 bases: TGCAGCGGCGTGGGGGCGGTATACAATGAGCAGTTCTTC. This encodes CSGVGAVYNEQFF.

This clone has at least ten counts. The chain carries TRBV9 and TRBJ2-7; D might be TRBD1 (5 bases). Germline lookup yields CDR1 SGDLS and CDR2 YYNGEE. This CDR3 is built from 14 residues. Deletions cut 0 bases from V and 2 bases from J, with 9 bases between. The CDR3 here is CASSVAPGPYEQYF. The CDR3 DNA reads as TGTGCCAGCAGCGTAGCCCCAGGGCCCTACGAGCAGTACTTC.

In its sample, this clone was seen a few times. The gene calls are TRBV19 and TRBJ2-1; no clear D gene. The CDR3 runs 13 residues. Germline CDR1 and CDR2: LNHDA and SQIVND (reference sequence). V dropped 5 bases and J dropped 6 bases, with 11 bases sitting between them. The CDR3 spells CASSPTGRNEQFF. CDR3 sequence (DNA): TGTGCCAGTAGTCCCACTGGGCGCAATGAGCAGTTCTTC. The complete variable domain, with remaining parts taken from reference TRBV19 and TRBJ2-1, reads DGGITQSPKYLFRKEGQNVTLSCEQNLNHDAMYWYRQDPGQGLRLIYYSQIVNDFQKGDIAEGYSVSREKKESFPLTVTSAQKNPTAFYLCASSPTGRNEQFFGPGTRLTVL.

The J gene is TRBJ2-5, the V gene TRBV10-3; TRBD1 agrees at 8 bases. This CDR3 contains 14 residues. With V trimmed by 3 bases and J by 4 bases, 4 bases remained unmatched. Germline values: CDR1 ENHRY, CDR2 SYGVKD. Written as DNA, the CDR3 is TGTGCCATCAGTGATGGACAGGGTAGAGAGACCCAGTACTTC. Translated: CAISDGQGRETQYF.

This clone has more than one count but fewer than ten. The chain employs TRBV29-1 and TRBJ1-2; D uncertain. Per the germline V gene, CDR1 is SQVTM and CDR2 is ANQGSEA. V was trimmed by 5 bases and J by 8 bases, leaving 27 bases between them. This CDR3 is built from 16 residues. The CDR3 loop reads CSVLKYSAVGMSGYTF. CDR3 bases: TGCAGCGTTCTTAAGTATTCGGCGGTTGGGATGTCGGGCTACACCTTC.

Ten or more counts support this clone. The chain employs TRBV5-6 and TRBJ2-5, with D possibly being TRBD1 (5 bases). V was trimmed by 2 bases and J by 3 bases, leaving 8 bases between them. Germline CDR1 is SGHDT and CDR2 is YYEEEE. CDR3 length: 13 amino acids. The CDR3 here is CASSFGREETQYF. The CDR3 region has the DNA TGTGCCAGCAGCTTTGGCAGGGAAGAGACCCAGTACTTC.

CDR3 in amino acids: CASSPHGRAENEQFF. The CDR3 DNA follows: TGTGCCAGCAGCCCCCACGGGAGGGCCGAAAATGAGCAGTTCTTC. The J gene is TRBJ2-1, the V gene TRBV7-2, with 8 bases matching TRBD2. CDR1 is SGHTA, CDR2 FQGNSA, per germline. With 5 bases clipped from V and 7 bases from J, the junction kept 10 bases outside the gene matches. The CDR3 has 15 residues.

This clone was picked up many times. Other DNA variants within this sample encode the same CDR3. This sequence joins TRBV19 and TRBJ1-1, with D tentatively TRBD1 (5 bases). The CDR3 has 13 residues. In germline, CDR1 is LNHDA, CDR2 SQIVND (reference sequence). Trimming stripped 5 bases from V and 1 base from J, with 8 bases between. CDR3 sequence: CASSGGTNTEAFF. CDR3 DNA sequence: TGTGCCAGTAGTGGGGGAACGAACACTGAAGCTTTCTTT.

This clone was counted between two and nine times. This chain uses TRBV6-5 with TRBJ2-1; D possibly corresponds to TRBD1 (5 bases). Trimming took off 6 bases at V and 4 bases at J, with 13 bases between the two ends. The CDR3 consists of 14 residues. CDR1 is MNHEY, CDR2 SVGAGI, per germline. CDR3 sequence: CASRRGDSYNEQFF. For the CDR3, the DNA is TGTGCCAGCAGGAGAGGCGACAGTTACAATGAGCAGTTCTTC.

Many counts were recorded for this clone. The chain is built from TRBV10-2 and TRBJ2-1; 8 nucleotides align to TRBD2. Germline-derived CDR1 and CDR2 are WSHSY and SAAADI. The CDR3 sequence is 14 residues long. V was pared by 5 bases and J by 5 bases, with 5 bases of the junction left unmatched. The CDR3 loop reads CASSLAGSNNEQFF. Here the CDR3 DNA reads TGCGCCAGCAGTCTAGCGGGTTCCAACAATGAGCAGTTCTTC.

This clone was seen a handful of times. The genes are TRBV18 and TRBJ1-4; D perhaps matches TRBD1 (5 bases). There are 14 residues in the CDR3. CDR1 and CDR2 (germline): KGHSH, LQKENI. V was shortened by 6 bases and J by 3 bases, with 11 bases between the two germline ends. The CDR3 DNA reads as TGTGCCAGCTCCCAGGGTGCGGCTAATGAAAAACTGTTTTTT. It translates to CASSQGAANEKLFF.

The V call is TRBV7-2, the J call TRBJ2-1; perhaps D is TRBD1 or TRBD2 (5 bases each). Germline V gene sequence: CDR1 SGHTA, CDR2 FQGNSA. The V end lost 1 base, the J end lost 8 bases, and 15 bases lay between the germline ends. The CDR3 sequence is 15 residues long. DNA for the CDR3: TGTGCCAGCAGCTTAGTCCGGGACCCTTGGGATGAGCAGTTCTTC. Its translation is CASSLVRDPWDEQFF.

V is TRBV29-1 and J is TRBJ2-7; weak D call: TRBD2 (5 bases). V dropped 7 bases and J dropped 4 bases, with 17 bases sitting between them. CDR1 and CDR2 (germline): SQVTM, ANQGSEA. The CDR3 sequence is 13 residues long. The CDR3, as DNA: TGCAGCGCCGGAGAGGGCTCGGGGTACGAGCAGTACTTC. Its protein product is CSAGEGSGYEQYF.

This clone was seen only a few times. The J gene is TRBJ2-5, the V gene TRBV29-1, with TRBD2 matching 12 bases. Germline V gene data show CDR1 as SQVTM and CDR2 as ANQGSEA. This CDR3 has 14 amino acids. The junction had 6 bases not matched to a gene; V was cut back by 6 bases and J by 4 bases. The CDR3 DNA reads TGCAGCGTAGCTCCGGGACTAGCGGGAGAGACCCAGTACTTC. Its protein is CSVAPGLAGETQYF.

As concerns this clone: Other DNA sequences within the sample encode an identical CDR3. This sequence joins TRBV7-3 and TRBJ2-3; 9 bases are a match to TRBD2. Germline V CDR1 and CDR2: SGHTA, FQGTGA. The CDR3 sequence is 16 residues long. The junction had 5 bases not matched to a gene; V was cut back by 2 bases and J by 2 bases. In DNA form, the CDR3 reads TGTGCCAGCAGCTTACGAGCGGGAGGCCTCACAGATACGCAGTATTTT. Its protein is CASSLRAGGLTDTQYF.

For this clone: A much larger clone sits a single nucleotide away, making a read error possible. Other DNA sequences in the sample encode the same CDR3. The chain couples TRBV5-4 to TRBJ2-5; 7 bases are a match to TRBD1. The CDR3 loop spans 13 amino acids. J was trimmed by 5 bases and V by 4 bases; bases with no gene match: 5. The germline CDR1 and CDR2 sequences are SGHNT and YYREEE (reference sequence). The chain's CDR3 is CASSAKGAETQYF. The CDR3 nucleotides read TGTGCCAGCAGCGCGAAGGGGGCGGAGACCCAGTACTTC.